This TCR beta chain is from a study of beta chain features in type 1 diabetes. Notes on this clone: Its antigen is currently unknown.

Since all of the isolated RNA was reverse transcribed, expressed TCRB transcripts were what got sequenced. Produced via immunoSEQ multiplex PCR; TCRdb's table is partial and in-frame only. Of about 400,000 clones detected, around 13% appear once; the ten largest clones hold 0.017%. CDR3 length: 15 amino acids. Trimming took 5 bases from V and 2 from J; bases not matched to a gene: 4. CDR1 is SGHTA, CDR2 FQGNSA, per germline. Overall study results and limits: There was no resolution here of whether HLA type influences TCRB rearrangement. All four CD4+ subsets from Type 1 diabetes patients carried moderately but significantly shorter TCRB CDR3s. There was a possibility that cDNA sequencing over-represented cells with high TCR expression.

The chain combines TRBV7-2 with TRBJ2-3, with 10 bases identical to TRBD2. The sample comprised naive CD4+ T cells from blood. This receptor was obtained from a man in his late teens or twenties in good health. CDR3 protein: CASSPTSGVTDTQYF. The DNA for the CDR3 is TGTGCCAGCAGCCCCACTAGCGGGGTCACAGATACGCAGTATTTT.